This entry lists 21 T cell receptor beta chains sequenced from one sample in a study of T cells expressing NK-cell markers. No DNA is given; TCRdb re-called the 5' RACE reads and lists each CDR3 protein once. Its table records 400,000 to 450,000 distinct CDR3 sequences. The sequencing input was blood T cells: a sorted CD56 or NKG2C T cell subset, CD4+ or CD8+ T cells, or bulk PBMC T cells (not recorded which). The origin of the receptors is a woman between 18 and 75 years old in good health.

V gene TRBV19 combines with J gene TRBJ1-3; TCRdb calls TRBD1, which cannot be checked without DNA. Germline assignment: CDR1 LNHDA and CDR2 SQIVND (reference sequence). The CDR3 has 13 residues. The CDR3 protein is CASSPGIRNTIYF.

CDR3 residues: CSVSGGDEKLFF. The rearrangement uses TRBV29-1 and TRBJ1-4; without DNA, the TCRdb call of TRBD1 cannot be checked. The CDR3 is 12 amino acids. CDR1 and CDR2 (germline): SQVTM, ANQGSEA.

The chain uses TRBV6-1 and TRBJ2-6; TCRdb selects TRBD1, and the lack of DNA leaves this call unchecked. CDR1 and CDR2 (germline): MNHNS, SASEGT. This CDR3 contains 17 residues. The CDR3 here is CASRPRDGYSGANVLTF.

The chain employs TRBV7-8 and TRBJ2-7. The length of the CDR3 is 16 residues. Germline assignment: CDR1 SGHVS and CDR2 FQNEAQ. Here the CDR3 reads CASSSSGIDGSYEQYF.

The rearrangement links TRBV4-3 to TRBJ2-2; TCRdb proposes TRBD1, but this gene call is untestable without DNA. The CDR3 has 15 residues. The germline V gene encodes CDR1 LGHNA and CDR2 YSLEER. CDR3: CASSQGGGSGGELFF.

The CDR3 loop reads CASSSGTGPMHSPLHF. This sequence joins TRBV7-6 and TRBJ1-6; TCRdb gives TRBD1 as the D gene, but with no DNA this cannot be confirmed. The CDR3 is 16 residues long. The V gene's germline CDR1 is SGHVS and CDR2 FNYEAQ.

CDR3 amino acids: CASSLVVAGAYNTQYF. The genes are TRBV5-1 and TRBJ2-3; the D call from TCRdb, TRBD2, cannot be confirmed without DNA. The germline V gene has CDR1 SGHRS and CDR2 YFSETQ. There are 16 residues in the CDR3.

This chain joins TRBV6-2 or TRBV6-3 and TRBJ2-4; TCRdb reports TRBD1, a call that lacks DNA to check it against. Germline V gene lookup returns CDR1 MNHEY and CDR2 SVGEGT. The CDR3 totals 12 residues. CDR3 in amino acids: CASKEGGAVQYF.

CDR3: CASKLTVAGETQYF. The rearrangement uses TRBV12-3 or TRBV12-4 and TRBJ2-5; TCRdb returns TRBD2, unconfirmable since there is no DNA. The CDR3 is 14 amino acids.

The rearrangement uses TRBV6-2 or TRBV6-3 and TRBJ1-2; without DNA, the TCRdb call of TRBD1 cannot be checked. This CDR3 is built from 13 residues. Germline V CDR1 and CDR2: MNHEY, SVGEGT. CDR3: CASMGQGSYGYTF.

This rearrangement joins TRBV28 to TRBJ2-3. This CDR3 contains 15 residues. Per germline, CDR1 MDHEN and CDR2 SYDVKM. The CDR3 sequence: CASSTVWFLTDTQYF.

The V gene is TRBV4-2, the J gene TRBJ1-1. CDR3 length: 15 amino acids. The germline V gene encodes CDR1 LGHNA and CDR2 YNFKEQ. CDR3 protein: CASSQAPGIGTEAFF.

The chain couples TRBV7-9 to TRBJ2-1; TCRdb proposes TRBD2, but this gene call is untestable without DNA. CDR3 length: 15 residues. Germline V CDR1 and CDR2: SEHNR, FQNEAQ (reference sequence). The CDR3 is CASNLGTRALDEQFF.

This rearrangement joins TRBV7-2 to TRBJ1-5. This CDR3 contains 16 residues. Germline lookup yields CDR1 SGHTA and CDR2 FQGNSA. CDR3 residues: CASSLVAQNSNQPQHF.

CDR3 sequence: CASRAGGGATAYNEQFF. The chain recombines TRBV5-5 with TRBJ2-1; TCRdb returns TRBD1, unconfirmable since there is no DNA. CDR3 size: 17 residues. Germline V lookup: CDR1 SGHKS, CDR2 YYEKEE (reference sequence).

V is TRBV7-2 and J is TRBJ1-3; no DNA is available, so the TRBD1 call from TCRdb remains unchecked. Germline-derived CDR1 and CDR2 are SGHTA and FQGNSA. This CDR3 has 19 residues. The chain's CDR3 is CASSLAAGTGAISGNTIYF. The full variable domain, with the rest looked up from reference TRBV7-2 and TRBJ1-3, is GAGVSQSPSNKVTEKGKDVELRCDPISGHTALYWYRQSLGQGLEFLIYFQGNSAPDKSGLPSDRFSAERTGGSVSTLTIQRTQQEDSAVYLCASSLAAGTGAISGNTIYFGEGSWLTVV.

The rearrangement uses TRBV29-1 and TRBJ2-2; TCRdb's D call, TRBD1, is unchecked because there is no DNA. Germline values: CDR1 SQVTM, CDR2 ANQGSEA. This CDR3 region has 14 residues. CDR3 in amino acids: CSAGTVLNTGELFF.

The gene calls are TRBV20-1 and TRBJ2-1. The CDR3 spans 11 residues. Looked up from germline, CDR1 is DFQATT and CDR2 is SNEGSKA (reference sequence). CDR3 amino acids: CSARVASEQFF.

This chain uses TRBV29-1 with TRBJ1-1. This CDR3 spans 13 amino acids. Germline CDR1 is SQVTM and CDR2 is ANQGSEA. The CDR3 is CSVVGGRGVGAFF.

The chain has TRBV20-1 and TRBJ2-1; as DNA is missing, the TRBD2 call by TCRdb cannot be tested. Germline V gives CDR1 DFQATT, CDR2 SNEGSKA (reference sequence). The CDR3 is 15 amino acids. The CDR3 loop is CSAVRLAGGPREQFF.

This rearrangement joins TRBV27 to TRBJ2-1; no DNA is available, so the TRBD2 call from TCRdb remains unchecked. The CDR3 has 12 residues. From germline, CDR1 is MNHEY and CDR2 SMNVEV (reference sequence). The CDR3 sequence is CATLAGGNEQFF.